Below, 20 T cell receptor beta chains from the same sample are listed, as sequenced in a study of T cell changes during pregnancy in multiple sclerosis. Repertoires were generated with immunoSEQ multiplex PCR, while TCRdb's copy carries only in-frame clones and drops some. The sample contains approximately 63,000 clones, 92% of which appear only once. Sequences were derived from peripheral blood, sampled in the third trimester of pregnancy. Receptor source: a female donor in good health, enrolled as a control in a pregnancy study.

The genes are TRBV5-1 and TRBJ2-1, with D perhaps TRBD1 (6 bases). The V gene's germline CDR1 is SGHRS and CDR2 YFSETQ. The germline V and J ends were trimmed by 4 bases and 4 bases, with 9 bases remaining between them. The CDR3 consists of 13 residues. The CDR3 sequence is CASSPRGYNEQFF. The CDR3 bases are TGCGCCAGCAGCCCTAGGGGGTACAATGAGCAGTTCTTC.

This chain joins TRBV18 and TRBJ2-1, with TRBD2 matching over 12 bases. Per germline, CDR1 KGHSH and CDR2 LQKENI. V was pared by 4 bases and J by 0 bases, with 4 bases of the junction left unmatched. The CDR3 has 17 amino acids. The CDR3 bases are TGTGCCAGCTCACGACTAGCGGGGGAACACTCCTACAATGAGCAGTTCTTC. It yields the protein CASSRLAGEHSYNEQFF.

The rearrangement joins TRBV6-6 to TRBJ2-1, with 11 bases lining up with TRBD2. Germline trimming cut 7 bases from V and 4 bases from J; bases unmatched to any gene: 6. The CDR3 is made up of 15 amino acids. Germline V gene lookup returns CDR1 MNHNY and CDR2 SVGAGI (reference sequence). The CDR3 spells CASTLAGGLYNEQFF. CDR3 DNA: TGTGCCAGCACCCTAGCGGGAGGTCTTTACAATGAGCAGTTCTTC.

This chain uses TRBV4-1 with TRBJ2-3; the match to TRBD2 covers 9 bases. The CDR3 runs to 16 residues. V lost 4 bases, J lost 2 bases, and 7 bases stayed unmatched. Germline V gene data show CDR1 as MGHRA and CDR2 as YSYEKL. The CDR3 DNA follows: TGCGCCAGCAGCCGGGCAGCGGGGGGACTCACAGATACGCAGTATTTT. Its translation: CASSRAAGGLTDTQYF.

The rearrangement joins TRBV4-2 to TRBJ2-7; 7 bases line up with TRBD2. The germline V gene encodes CDR1 LGHNA and CDR2 YNFKEQ. The CDR3 length is 15 residues. V was pared by 2 bases and J by 0 bases, with 4 bases of the junction left unmatched. CDR3 protein: CASSQIREGSYEQYF. In nucleotides, the CDR3 is TGTGCCAGCAGCCAAATCAGGGAGGGCTCCTACGAGCAGTACTTC.

The chain employs TRBV11-2 and TRBJ2-3; the match to TRBD2 covers 8 bases. After removal of 5 bases from V and 3 bases from J, the junction contained 4 bases not matched to a gene. Germline loops: CDR1 SGHAT, CDR2 FQNNGV. The CDR3 is made up of 14 amino acids. CDR3 sequence reads: CASSRAGVTDTQYF. CDR3 bases: TGTGCCAGCAGCCGAGCGGGAGTGACAGATACGCAGTATTTT. Full variable domain (missing parts from reference TRBV11-2 and TRBJ2-3): EAGVAQSPRYKIIEKRQSVAFWCNPISGHATLYWYQQILGQGPKLLIQFQNNGVVDDSQLPKDRFSAERLKGVDSTLKIQPAKLEDSAVYLCASSRAGVTDTQYFGPGTRLTVL.

The CDR3 coding sequence is TGTGCCAGCACCTTTAGGGAGATGGACAGGGCACGAGAGACCCAGTACTTC. Protein sequence: CASTFREMDRARETQYF. The V and J genes are TRBV5-8 and TRBJ2-5; 8 positions agree with TRBD1. This CDR3 is 17 amino acids long. The trim removed 6 bases at V and 4 bases at J, leaving 17 bases unmatched. Germline-derived CDR1 and CDR2 are SGHTS and YDEGEE.

The chain uses TRBV19 and TRBJ2-2; TRBD1 might be the D (5 bases). Germline V gives CDR1 LNHDA, CDR2 SQIVND (reference sequence). This CDR3 spans 14 amino acids. Trimming removed 8 bases at V and 6 bases at J, with 16 bases between. The CDR3, as DNA: TGTGCCAGTGTGGACAAATTTTATCCCGGGGAGCTGTTTTTT. Its protein product is CASVDKFYPGELFF. The variable domain in full, with the rest retrieved from reference TRBV19 and TRBJ2-2, is DGGITQSPKYLFRKEGQNVTLSCEQNLNHDAMYWYRQDPGQGLRLIYYSQIVNDFQKGDIAEGYSVSREKKESFPLTVTSAQKNPTAFYLCASVDKFYPGELFFGEGSRLTVL.

This chain connects TRBV6-1 to TRBJ1-1, with D possibly matching TRBD1 (5 bases). The CDR3 runs 12 residues. From germline, CDR1 is MNHNS and CDR2 SASEGT. V lost 3 bases and J 8 bases, leaving 10 bases between the germline ends. CDR3 nucleotide sequence: TGTGCCAGCAGTGATCCGGGGGGAGAAGCTTTCTTT. Translating gives CASSDPGGEAFF.

This sequence joins TRBV7-3 and TRBJ2-1, with 7 bases matching TRBD2. V shed 5 bases and J 1 base; nucleotides not matched to a gene: 5. The CDR3 has 15 amino acids. CDR1 and CDR2 from the germline V gene are SGHTA and FQGTGA. The CDR3 region is CASSPQRDSYNEQFF. The CDR3 nucleotides are TGTGCCAGCAGCCCACAGCGGGATTCCTACAATGAGCAGTTCTTC.

The table lists this clone with a count of one. This CDR3 reads CASSGPGTGEDGYTF. CDR3 bases: TGTGCCAGCAGCGGGCCCGGGACAGGGGAGGATGGCTACACCTTC. This chain links TRBV5-6 with TRBJ1-2; 10 bases map to TRBD1. This CDR3 is built from 15 residues. V shed 4 bases and J 6 bases; nucleotides not matched to a gene: 9. The germline CDR1 and CDR2 sequences are SGHDT and YYEEEE.

The genes are TRBV4-3 and TRBJ2-1, with 9 bases fitting TRBD1. The CDR3 covers 18 residues. The junction had 14 bases not matched to a gene; V was cut back by 2 bases and J by 6 bases. CDR1 is LGHNA, CDR2 YSLEER, per germline. Here the CDR3 reads CASSQRLDRDRDPNEQFF. CDR3 bases: TGCGCCAGCAGCCAAAGACTAGATCGGGACAGGGACCCCAATGAGCAGTTCTTC.

The chain recombines TRBV30 with TRBJ2-7; D may be TRBD2 (5 bases). Germline lookup yields CDR1 GTSNPN and CDR2 SVGIG (reference sequence). This CDR3 comprises 12 residues. V was trimmed by 1 base and J by 5 bases, leaving 9 bases between them. As DNA, the CDR3 is TGTGCCTGGAGTGGAACGGGAAACGAGCAGTACTTC. Translation gives CAWSGTGNEQYF. Full variable domain (missing parts from reference TRBV30 and TRBJ2-7): SQTIHQWPATLVQPVGSPLSLECTVEGTSNPNLYWYRQAAGRGLQLLFYSVGIGQISSEVPQNLSASRPQDRQFILSSKKLLLSDSGFYLCAWSGTGNEQYFGPGTRLTVT.

V gene TRBV5-4 combines with J gene TRBJ2-5; 14 nucleotides line up with TRBD2. Germline CDR1 and CDR2: SGHNT and YYREEE (reference sequence). The CDR3 extends over 16 amino acids. The V and J ends lost 5 bases and 0 bases, in that order; junction bases with no gene match: 3. This CDR3 reads CASSRLAGGNQETQYF. CDR3 nucleotide sequence: TGTGCCAGCAGTCGACTAGCGGGAGGGAACCAAGAGACCCAGTACTTC.

This chain links TRBV29-1 with TRBJ1-2; TRBD1 might be the D (6 bases). The germline V gene encodes CDR1 SQVTM and CDR2 ANQGSEA. CDR3 length: 13 amino acids. V gave up 3 bases and J gave up 2 bases, with 10 bases separating them. CDR3 in amino acids: CSVDSGVNYGYTF. The CDR3 nucleotides are TGCAGCGTTGATTCAGGGGTCAACTATGGCTACACCTTC.

The gene calls are TRBV5-6 and TRBJ1-6, with TRBD1 identical over 8 bases. V trimming: 3 bases; J trimming: 5 bases; junction bases outside the gene matches: 10. CDR1 and CDR2 (germline): SGHDT, YYEEEE. The CDR3 is 17 amino acids. CDR3 protein: CASSYYLTGVDNSPLHF. CDR3 sequence (DNA): TGTGCCAGCAGCTATTACCTGACAGGGGTGGATAATTCACCCCTCCACTTT.

The V gene is TRBV9, the J gene TRBJ2-5; the D gene is possibly TRBD1 (7 bases). CDR3 length: 17 residues. V was clipped by 1 base and J by 1 base, with 17 bases between them. The germline CDR1 and CDR2 sequences are SGDLS and YYNGEE. DNA for the CDR3: TGTGCCAGCAGCGTAAAGTCAGGGGGGACCATCCAAGAGACCCAGTACTTC. Amino acids: CASSVKSGGTIQETQYF.

This chain joins TRBV6-1 and TRBJ2-7; TRBD2 aligns across 7 bases. The length of the CDR3 is 15 residues. Trimming removed 0 bases from V and 4 bases from J; junction bases left unmatched: 6. Germline-derived CDR1 and CDR2 are MNHNS and SASEGT. The CDR3 protein is CASSEAWKAGYEQYF. The CDR3 bases are TGTGCCAGCAGTGAAGCCTGGAAAGCGGGGTACGAGCAGTACTTC.

This clone was seen once. J is TRBJ1-1 and V is TRBV18; unclear D gene. V was clipped by 3 bases and J by 4 bases, with 9 bases between them. The CDR3 is made up of 13 amino acids. The germline V gene encodes CDR1 KGHSH and CDR2 LQKENI. The CDR3 nucleotides are TGTGCCAGCTCACCCCCGGAGAGCACTGAAGCTTTCTTT. Translation gives CASSPPESTEAFF.

The chain couples TRBV11-3 to TRBJ2-2; 7 bases are a match to TRBD2. Looked up from germline, CDR1 is SGHNT and CDR2 is YENEEA. This CDR3 spans 15 amino acids. V shed 5 bases, J shed 4 bases, and the junction held 7 bases outside the gene matches. The chain's CDR3 is CASSPGGTPTGELFF. Here the CDR3 DNA reads TGTGCCAGCAGCCCCGGGGGGACCCCCACCGGGGAGCTGTTTTTT.